These T cell receptor beta chains were read from a single sample in a study of blood T cell repertoires in COVID-19. TCRdb's copy holds only in-frame clones and misses some; the assay was immunoSEQ multiplex PCR. The repertoire holds about 180,000 clones, about 87% seen once, with under 4.5% in the top ten. Sequencing used peripheral blood. The receptors stem from a woman in her 30s with acute or convalescent COVID-19. Each CDR3 is given with its conserved first and last residue. D genes are given only for firm matches. Expanded clones get a size class; other rows say once, few or many, or leave the size out.

TRBD2	TRBV28	TRBJ2-1	NA	TGTGCCAGCAGAGTATCTAGCGGGGCCTCCTACAATGAGCAGTTCTTC	CASRVSSGASYNEQFF
TRBD2	TRBV18	TRBJ2-1	NA	TGTGCCAGCTCACCCTTTAGCGGGATTGCCCACAATGAGCAGTTCTTC	CASSPFSGIAHNEQFF
NA	TRBV25-1	TRBJ2-7	NA	TGTGCCAGCAGCAACACAGGGACCGCCCTTCAGTACTTC	CASSNTGTALQYF
NA	TRBV7-9	TRBJ2-3	NA	TGTGCCAGCAGCTTACAGCGGGGACACACAGATACGCAGTATTTT	CASSLQRGHTDTQYF
TRBD1	TRBV6-5	TRBJ2-2	NA	TGTGCCAGCAGCAAAGGGGGCCTGGAGCTGTTTTTT	CASSKGGLELFF
NA	TRBV30	TRBJ2-7	once	TGTGCCTGGAGTGTACTATCTAAACCGGGCGAGCAGTACTTC	CAWSVLSKPGEQYF
NA	TRBV6-5	TRBJ2-7	NA	TGTGCCAGCAGTGACTCAGCTAGGGAGCAGTACTTC	CASSDSAREQYF
TRBD2	TRBV11-3	TRBJ2-1	NA	TGTGCCAGCAGCCAGACCGCGGGGGGCAATGAGCAGTTCTTC	CASSQTAGGNEQFF
TRBD1	TRBV7-2	TRBJ2-5	NA	TGTGCCAGCAGCTTAGGGGGACAGCAAGAGACCCAGTACTTC	CASSLGGQQETQYF
NA	TRBV21-1	TRBJ2-3	few	TGTGCCAGCAGCAAAGGCGCTAGAAGGCACACAGATACGCAGTATTTT	CASSKGARRHTDTQYF
NA	TRBV7-9	TRBJ1-1	NA	TGTGCCAGCAGCTACTGGACAGACTTGAACACTGAAGCTTTCTTT	CASSYWTDLNTEAFF
NA	TRBV6-5	TRBJ2-2	NA	TGTGCCAGCTCTCGTAGCGCCGGGGAGCTGTTTTTT	CASSRSAGELFF
NA	TRBV19	TRBJ1-5	NA	TGTGCCAGTAGTACATTCGGGAATCAGCCCCAGCATTTT	CASSTFGNQPQHF
NA	TRBV6-1	TRBJ1-1	NA	TGTGCCAGCAGTGAACGAAGAGGGAGTGACACTGAAGCTTTCTTT	CASSERRGSDTEAFF
NA	TRBV5-1	TRBJ2-5	NA	TGCGCCAGCAGCGTGGGGACATTAGAGACCCAGTACTTC	CASSVGTLETQYF
NA	TRBV10-2	TRBJ2-1	once	TGCGCCAGCACCCGGGACTTAGGTTACAATGAGCAGTTCTTC	CASTRDLGYNEQFF
NA	TRBV5-5	TRBJ1-1	NA	TGTGCCAGCAGCTTGAGCGGGTTTGAAGCTTTCTTT	CASSLSGFEAFF
TRBD1	TRBV28	TRBJ1-2	NA	TGTGCCAGCAGACCCAGGGGGTCCTATTTTGGCTACACCTTC	CASRPRGSYFGYTF
NA	TRBV20-1	TRBJ2-7	NA	TGCAGTGCTAGGGAGGACTACGAGCAGTACTTC	CSAREDYEQYF
TRBD1	TRBV24-1	TRBJ1-3	NA	TGTGCCACCTGCGGGACAGGGGAATTTAACACCATATATTTT	CATCGTGEFNTIYF
NA	TRBV12-3/TRBV12-4	TRBJ2-3	NA	TGTGCCAGCAGTTTCCTCGTGGATACGCAGTATTTT	CASSFLVDTQYF
TRBD2	TRBV2	TRBJ2-7	few	TGTGCCACCGCGGGGGGTCTCCGGTACGAGCAGTACTTC	CATAGGLRYEQYF
TRBD2	TRBV7-9	TRBJ2-5	NA	TGTGCCAGCAGCTTAAATCTTGGCGGGGGGAGGGAGACCCAGTACTTC	CASSLNLGGGRETQYF
NA	TRBV2	TRBJ2-7	NA	TGTGCCAGCACATCCAACTACGAGCAGTACTTC	CASTSNYEQYF
NA	TRBV28	TRBJ1-3	NA	TGTGCCAGCAGTTTAGGAGGGGCGGGAAACACCATATATTTT	CASSLGGAGNTIYF
NA	TRBV6-1	TRBJ2-2	NA	TGTGCCAGCAGCGAAGGTCGTTACAGCGGGGAGCTGTTTTTT	CASSEGRYSGELFF
NA	TRBV28	TRBJ2-3	NA	TGTGCCAGCAGCCCGTTGGAGGGAAAGGGTACGCAGTATTTT	CASSPLEGKGTQYF
NA	TRBV7-2	TRBJ2-1	NA	TGTGCCAGCAGCCCGACTGGAGGGTACAATGAGCAGTTCTTC	CASSPTGGYNEQFF
TRBD1	TRBV28	TRBJ1-2	NA	TGTGCCGGGAACTCAGGGGGAGACTATGGCTACACCTTC	CAGNSGGDYGYTF